The rows below give T cell receptor beta chains drawn from one sample of a study of beta chain features in type 1 diabetes. Assay: immunoSEQ multiplex PCR; the TCRdb copy retains only in-frame clones and omits some. The sample yields around 350,000 clones, roughly 13% seen once. Sequencing used naive CD4+ T cells from blood. The receptors stem from a man aged 18 to 30 in good health. CDR3s include the opening cysteine and the closing phenylalanine or tryptophan. Fields, in order: J gene, V gene, CDR3 protein.

>TRBJ2-7|TRBV7-2
CASSLALADYEQYF
>TRBJ1-2|TRBV5-6
CASSLKTGDGYTF
>TRBJ1-2|TRBV27
CASSLKGVNYGYTF
>TRBJ2-1|TRBV19
CASRASGLGSDEQFF
>TRBJ2-5|TRBV14
CASSTGGPYQETQYF
>TRBJ2-4|TRBV4-2
CASSTASRLAKNIQYF
>TRBJ2-3|TRBV9
CASSTSGRTDTQYF
>TRBJ1-1|TRBV30
CAWSNQGSTEAFF
>TRBJ1-5|TRBV7-2
CASRRQGFNQPQHF
>TRBJ2-3|TRBV28
CASSSGGEGTDTQYF
>TRBJ2-5|TRBV7-9
CASSLHTSIETQYF
>TRBJ2-7|TRBV19
CASSTIAGVYEQYF
>TRBJ2-3|TRBV7-2
CASRPSGGSTDTQYF
>TRBJ2-1|TRBV5-1
CASSFPAGGPYNEQFF
>TRBJ2-7|TRBV9
CASSPRSLHRDEQYF
>TRBJ2-1|TRBV7-2
CASTSGGGTYNEQFF
>TRBJ2-7|TRBV28
CASSRDRAYEQYF
>TRBJ2-3|TRBV5-1
CASTVAGRRIDTQYF
>TRBJ2-3|TRBV28
CASSFTGMGTDTQYF